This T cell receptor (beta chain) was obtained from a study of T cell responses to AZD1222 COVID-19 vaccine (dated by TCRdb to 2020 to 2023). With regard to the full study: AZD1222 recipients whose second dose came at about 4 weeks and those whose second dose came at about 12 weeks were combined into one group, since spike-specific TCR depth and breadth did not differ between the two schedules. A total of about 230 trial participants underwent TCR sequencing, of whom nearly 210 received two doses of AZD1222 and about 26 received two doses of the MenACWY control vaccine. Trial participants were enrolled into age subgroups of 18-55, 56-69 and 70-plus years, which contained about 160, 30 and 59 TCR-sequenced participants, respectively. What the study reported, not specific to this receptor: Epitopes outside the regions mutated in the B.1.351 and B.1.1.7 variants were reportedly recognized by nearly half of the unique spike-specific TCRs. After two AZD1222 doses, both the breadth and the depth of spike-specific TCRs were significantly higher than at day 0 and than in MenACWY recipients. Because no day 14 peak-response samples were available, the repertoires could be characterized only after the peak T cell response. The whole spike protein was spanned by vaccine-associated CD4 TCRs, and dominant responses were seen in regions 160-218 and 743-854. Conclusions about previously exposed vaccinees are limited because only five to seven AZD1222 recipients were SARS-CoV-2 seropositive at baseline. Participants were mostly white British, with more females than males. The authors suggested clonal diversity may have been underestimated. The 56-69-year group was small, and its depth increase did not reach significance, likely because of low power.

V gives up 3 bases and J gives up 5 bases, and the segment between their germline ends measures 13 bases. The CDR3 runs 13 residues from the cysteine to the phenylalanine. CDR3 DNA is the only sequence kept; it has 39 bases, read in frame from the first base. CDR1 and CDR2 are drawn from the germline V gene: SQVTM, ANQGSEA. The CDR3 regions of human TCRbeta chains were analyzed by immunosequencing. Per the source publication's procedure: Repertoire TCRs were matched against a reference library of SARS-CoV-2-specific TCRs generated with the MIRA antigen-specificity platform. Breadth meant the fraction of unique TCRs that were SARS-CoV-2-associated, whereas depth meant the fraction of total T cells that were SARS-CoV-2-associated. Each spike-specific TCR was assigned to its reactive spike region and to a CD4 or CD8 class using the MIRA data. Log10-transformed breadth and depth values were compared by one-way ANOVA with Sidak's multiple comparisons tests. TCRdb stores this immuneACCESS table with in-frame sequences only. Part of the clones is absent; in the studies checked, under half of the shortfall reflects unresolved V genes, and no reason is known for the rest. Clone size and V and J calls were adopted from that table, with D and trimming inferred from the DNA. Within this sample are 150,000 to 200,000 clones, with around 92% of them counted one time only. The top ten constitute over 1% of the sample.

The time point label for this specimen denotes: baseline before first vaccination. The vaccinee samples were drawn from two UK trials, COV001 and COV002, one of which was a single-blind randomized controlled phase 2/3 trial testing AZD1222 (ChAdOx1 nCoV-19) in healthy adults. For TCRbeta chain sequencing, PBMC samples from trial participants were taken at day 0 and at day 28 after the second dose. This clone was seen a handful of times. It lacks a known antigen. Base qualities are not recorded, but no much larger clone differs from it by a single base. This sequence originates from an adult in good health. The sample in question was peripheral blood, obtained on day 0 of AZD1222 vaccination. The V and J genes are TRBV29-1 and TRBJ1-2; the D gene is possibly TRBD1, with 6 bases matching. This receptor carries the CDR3 CSVDRQGNYGYTF. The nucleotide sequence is TGCAGCGTTGATCGGCAGGGGAATTATGGCTACACCTTC.